This TCR beta chain was identified in a study of long-term antiretroviral therapy in people with HIV. At the level of the study: First collections came about a decade before the 2015 immediate-ART recommendation. Broader study findings: Blood draws took place between 2004 and 2017 and possibly involved older ART regimens.

Turning to this clone: The antigen remains unidentified.

Inclusion required at least two post-ART and at least one pre-ART PBMC samples. A v3.0 immunoSEQ assay was performed at survey level. Using immunoSEQ multiplex PCR, the repertoire was profiled, and TCRdb retains in-frame clones only, with some absent. This sample yields about 22,000 clones, of which about 80% are seen a single time; 10% belongs to the top ten. The clonotype comes from a woman between 40 and 55 years old with HIV. The material was unsorted PBMCs, obtained 1.2 years after starting antiretroviral therapy.

The CDR3 here is CASSWGTANTGELFF. CDR3 DNA sequence: TGTGCCAGCAGCTGGGGGACAGCGAACACCGGGGAGCTGTTTTTT. This rearrangement joins TRBV5-4 to TRBJ2-2, with 7 bases identical to TRBD1. The length of the CDR3 is 15 residues. V was clipped by 3 bases and J by 0 bases; unmatched bases: 2. The germline gives CDR1 SGHNT, CDR2 YYREEE (reference sequence).